These T cell receptor beta chains were read from a single sample in a study of T cells in Graves' hyperthyroidism and ophthalmopathy. TCRdb ran MiXCR on the multiplex PCR reads and lists one entry per CDR3 protein. Of approximately 380,000 distinct CDR3 sequences detected, over 11% appear once; the ten largest clones hold over 25%. The sequenced sample consisted of blood. The receptor source for this set is a man aged 45-65 years with Graves' ophthalmopathy. Each CDR3 is given with its conserved first and last residue. D genes are given only for firm matches. Not all rows give a size; the values are once, few, many and, for expanded clones, a class.

d_call	v_call	clone_size	j_call	cdr3_aa	cdr3_nt
TRBD2	TRBV20-1	.	TRBJ2-3	CSARDGTAGLAGGPSQYF	TGCAGTGCTAGAGACGGGACGGCGGGACTAGCGGGAGGGCCCTCGCAGTATTTT
.	TRBV30	many	TRBJ1-1	CAWSGTTEAFF	TGTGCCTGGAGTGGGACAACTGAAGCTTTCTTT
.	TRBV5-1	.	TRBJ2-7	CASSSLETPPHEQYF	TGCGCCAGCAGCAGCCTCGAGACACCTCCCCACGAGCAGTACTTC
.	TRBV3-1	many	TRBJ2-1	CASSPYTGRLADEQFF	TGTGCCAGCAGCCCCTACACAGGGCGACTAGCCGATGAGCAGTTCTTC
.	TRBV2	many	TRBJ2-7	CAISGSGYEQYF	TGTGCCATTTCAGGGTCAGGGTACGAGCAGTACTTC
TRBD2	TRBV4-1	many	TRBJ2-6	CASSHLGLAEPSGANVLTF	TGCGCCAGCAGCCATCTGGGACTAGCGGAGCCCTCTGGGGCCAACGTCCTGACTTTC
.	TRBV18	few	TRBJ2-7	CASSRGTGRLAGSYEQYF	TGTGCCAGCTCCCGAGGGACAGGGCGGCTAGCGGGGAGTTACGAGCAGTACTTC
TRBD2	TRBV20-1	many	TRBJ2-3	CSATLAGGPTDTQYF	TGCAGTGCTACCCTAGCGGGAGGGCCCACAGATACGCAGTATTTT
.	TRBV7-9	many	TRBJ2-7	CASSLAVTAAYEQYF	TGTGCCAGCAGCTTAGCCGTGACAGCCGCCTACGAGCAGTACTTC
.	TRBV28	.	TRBJ2-3	CASSGILGLSTDTQYF	TGTGCCAGCAGCGGGATTTTGGGTTTGAGCACAGATACGCAGTATTTT
TRBD1	TRBV10-3	.	TRBJ1-5	CAIGRDRGLGNQPQHF	TGTGCCATCGGACGGGACAGGGGCCTAGGCAATCAGCCCCAGCATTTT
.	TRBV20-1	many	TRBJ2-1	CSAAGAPPYNEQFF	TGCAGTGCCGCAGGGGCTCCCCCGTACAATGAGCAGTTCTTC
.	TRBV7-2	many	TRBJ2-3	CASSLVHSGFTDTQYF	TGTGCCAGCAGCTTAGTGCACTCTGGTTTCACAGATACGCAGTATTTT
TRBD2	TRBV6-2/TRBV6-3	many	TRBJ2-7	CASSYGLAGNYEQYF	TGTGCCAGCAGTTACGGACTAGCGGGAAACTACGAGCAGTACTTC
TRBD1	TRBV29-1	.	TRBJ2-7	CSVGKGDRANEQYF	TGCAGCGTTGGGAAGGGGGACAGGGCTAACGAGCAGTACTTC
TRBD1	TRBV9	once	TRBJ2-2	CASSYDLGQGNTGELFF	TGTGCCAGCAGCTACGACCTGGGACAGGGGAACACCGGGGAGCTGTTTTTT
TRBD1	TRBV6-1	.	TRBJ1-2	CASSGGQGWSYTF	TGTGCCAGCAGCGGAGGACAGGGGTGGAGCTACACCTTC
TRBD1	TRBV10-3	many	TRBJ2-7	CAISAGGTGVEQYF	TGTGCCATCAGTGCCGGAGGGACAGGGGTCGAGCAGTACTTC
.	TRBV20-1	many	TRBJ2-3	CSARYNNRERRADTQYF	TGCAGTGCTAGATATAACAACAGGGAGAGAAGGGCAGATACGCAGTATTTT
TRBD2	TRBV3-1	many	TRBJ2-5	CASKDPGLASETQYF	TGTGCCAGCAAGGATCCGGGACTAGCATCGGAGACCCAGTACTTC